The 27 T cell receptor beta chains in this list originate from one sample, sequenced in a study of T cell changes during pregnancy in multiple sclerosis. The assay was immunoSEQ multiplex PCR, and TCRdb's table has in-frame clones only and misses some. The table has about 89,000 clones, around 94% seen once. Sequencing used peripheral blood, obtained in the third trimester of pregnancy. The receptors derive from a female donor with multiple sclerosis, enrolled in a pregnancy study.

The rearrangement uses TRBV19 and TRBJ1-1; no definite D call. With 3 bases removed from V and 3 bases from J, the gap between germline ends came to 2 bases. Germline V lookup: CDR1 LNHDA, CDR2 SQIVND (reference sequence). This CDR3 comprises 11 residues. This CDR3 is CASSIDTEAFF. CDR3 in DNA: TGTGCCAGTAGTATCGACACTGAAGCTTTCTTT.

The rearrangement joins TRBV5-4 to TRBJ2-1, with TRBD1 identical over 7 bases. V lost 6 bases and J lost 5; bases outside the gene matches: 11. Germline CDR1 SGHNT, CDR2 YYREEE (reference sequence). The CDR3 spans 15 residues. In DNA form, the CDR3 reads TGTGCCAGCACCCAGCGACAGGGCGGGCACAATGAGCAGTTCTTC. Protein product: CASTQRQGGHNEQFF.

This sequence joins TRBV2 and TRBJ1-2, with 7 nucleotides matching TRBD1. V shed 5 bases, J shed 0 bases, and the junction held 6 bases outside the gene matches. This CDR3 is built from 15 residues. Germline CDR1 reads SNHLY; CDR2 reads FYNNEI. The CDR3 here is CASSYGQVTNYGYTF. In DNA, the CDR3 is TGTGCCAGCAGTTATGGACAGGTTACTAACTATGGCTACACCTTC.

This rearrangement joins TRBV19 to TRBJ2-1; no firm D call. Germline V gene sequence: CDR1 LNHDA, CDR2 SQIVND (reference sequence). Trimming removed 3 bases from V and 5 bases from J, with 20 bases in between. The CDR3 has 17 amino acids. The CDR3, as DNA: TGTGCCAGTAGTATCTGGTTACGCGTGCTTACAGACAATGAGCAGTTCTTC. Its translation is CASSIWLRVLTDNEQFF.

J is TRBJ2-5 and V is TRBV11-2; perhaps TRBD1 as D (6 bases). CDR1 SGHAT and CDR2 FQNNGV come from the germline V gene. V was pared by 5 bases and J by 5 bases, with 18 bases between. This CDR3 region has 15 residues. CDR3 protein: CASSRRQAWGETQYF. Here the CDR3 DNA reads TGTGCCAGCAGCCGGCGACAGGCGTGGGGGGAGACCCAGTACTTC.

The chain employs TRBV2 and TRBJ1-1; D not resolved. The CDR3 sequence is 10 residues long. Deletions cut 4 bases from V and 7 bases from J, with 4 bases between. Germline V lookup: CDR1 SNHLY, CDR2 FYNNEI. The CDR3 protein is CASSGVEAFF. CDR3 bases: TGTGCCAGCAGTGGCGTTGAAGCTTTCTTT.

This sequence joins TRBV30 and TRBJ2-3; weak D call: TRBD1 (5 bases). Trimming stripped 0 bases from V and 4 bases from J, with 11 bases between. The CDR3 covers 14 residues. Germline-derived CDR1 and CDR2 are GTSNPN and SVGIG (reference sequence). The CDR3 protein is CAWSVWQGADTQYF. The CDR3 nucleotides read TGTGCCTGGAGTGTTTGGCAGGGCGCAGATACGCAGTATTTT.

The chain couples TRBV12-5 to TRBJ2-3; no clear D. Trimming left V 1 base short and J 5 bases short, with 7 bases between. The CDR3 covers 13 residues. Per the germline V gene, CDR1 is LGHNT and CDR2 is FRNRAP. This CDR3 reads CASGLAELDTQYF. The CDR3 DNA is TGTGCTAGTGGTTTGGCAGAATTAGATACGCAGTATTTT.

The rearrangement joins TRBV27 to TRBJ2-7, with D possibly matching TRBD2 (5 bases). CDR3 size: 14 residues. Per the germline V gene, CDR1 is MNHEY and CDR2 is SMNVEV (reference sequence). Trimming cost V 2 bases and J 4 bases, with 12 bases left between them. The CDR3 sequence is CASSLIGMGYEQYF. The CDR3 DNA is TGTGCCAGCAGTTTAATCGGGATGGGGTACGAGCAGTACTTC.

V usage is TRBV5-1 and J usage is TRBJ2-3, with 9 positions matching TRBD2. The CDR3 spans 14 residues. The J segment lost 6 bases and the V segment lost 2 bases, leaving 4 bases of the junction unmatched. The germline gives CDR1 SGHRS, CDR2 YFSETQ. CDR3 sequence: CASSFGTSMDTQYF. The CDR3 region has the DNA TGCGCCAGCAGCTTCGGGACTAGCATGGATACGCAGTATTTT.

CDR3 DNA: TGTGCCAGCAGTTCTAGCCGGGGCACAGATACGCAGTATTTT. This sequence encodes CASSSSRGTDTQYF. This rearrangement joins TRBV27 to TRBJ2-3; D is perhaps TRBD2 (5 bases). The V and J ends lost 4 bases and 1 base respectively, with 9 bases between them. The germline V gene encodes CDR1 MNHEY and CDR2 SMNVEV (reference sequence). The CDR3 loop spans 14 amino acids.

This rearrangement joins TRBV9 to TRBJ2-2; D gene ambiguous. Per the germline V gene, CDR1 is SGDLS and CDR2 is YYNGEE. V lost 0 bases, J lost 1 base, and 4 bases lay in between. The length of the CDR3 is 14 residues. The CDR3 coding sequence is TGTGCCAGCAGCGTAGCCGGGAACACCGGGGAGCTGTTTTTT. Translated: CASSVAGNTGELFF.

The chain carries TRBV5-1 and TRBJ2-1; no reliable D call. Germline CDR1 and CDR2: SGHRS and YFSETQ. V lost 0 bases, J lost 8 bases, and 9 bases lay in between. The CDR3 sequence is 13 residues long. The CDR3 nucleotides read TGCGCCAGCAGCTTGGGGCTCCTCGATGAGCAGTTCTTC. Encoded protein: CASSLGLLDEQFF. The complete variable domain, with remaining parts taken from reference TRBV5-1 and TRBJ2-1, reads KAGVTQTPRYLIKTRGQQVTLSCSPISGHRSVSWYQQTPGQGLQFLFEYFSETQRNKGNFPGRFSGRQFSNSRSEMNVSTLELGDSALYLCASSLGLLDEQFFGPGTRLTVL.

The chain's CDR3 is CASSISGESGELFF. Here the CDR3 DNA reads TGTGCCAGTAGTATTTCAGGGGAATCCGGGGAGCTGTTTTTT. V is TRBV19 and J is TRBJ2-2; tentative D call: TRBD1 (6 bases). Germline V gene lookup returns CDR1 LNHDA and CDR2 SQIVND (reference sequence). Trimming removed 3 bases from V and 6 bases from J, with 11 bases in between. The CDR3 has 14 residues.

The chain combines TRBV27 with TRBJ1-1; 7 nucleotides align to TRBD1. The germline V gene has CDR1 MNHEY and CDR2 SMNVEV (reference sequence). This CDR3 contains 14 residues. Trimming cost V 5 bases and J 4 bases; bases outside gene matches: 7. The CDR3 region has the DNA TGTGCCAGCAGTCCGCTGACAGGGATCACTGAAGCTTTCTTT. It codes for CASSPLTGITEAFF.

This clone was counted once. J is TRBJ2-7 and V is TRBV27; 13 bases match TRBD2. The CDR3 is 14 amino acids. Germline V CDR1 and CDR2: MNHEY, SMNVEV (reference sequence). V lost 5 bases, J lost 4 bases, and 2 bases stayed unmatched. The CDR3 bases are TGTGCCAGCAGTCAGGGACTAGCGGGATACGAGCAGTACTTC. It specifies CASSQGLAGYEQYF.

This chain links TRBV5-1 with TRBJ2-7; 9 bases are a match to TRBD1. V was clipped by 5 bases and J by 3 bases; unmatched bases: 3. The CDR3 extends over 13 amino acids. CDR1 is SGHRS, CDR2 YFSETQ, per germline. The DNA for the CDR3 is TGCGCCAGCAGTTGGGGACAGGGCTACGAGCAGTACTTC. This encodes CASSWGQGYEQYF.

The chain has TRBV4-3 and TRBJ1-2, with a tentative D call TRBD1 (5 bases). From germline, CDR1 is LGHNA and CDR2 YSLEER. The germline V and J ends were trimmed by 1 base and 6 bases, with 15 bases remaining between them. The CDR3 totals 15 residues. CDR3: CASSQAGERRHGYTF. CDR3 coding DNA: TGCGCCAGCAGCCAAGCGGGGGAGCGGCGGCATGGCTACACCTTC.

The rearrangement joins TRBV20-1 to TRBJ2-4; 8 positions match TRBD2. CDR1 and CDR2 (germline): DFQATT, SNEGSKA (reference sequence). After removal of 6 bases from V and 8 bases from J, the junction contained 3 bases not matched to a gene. CDR3 length: 11 residues. The CDR3 sequence: CSAPRGDIQYF. Written as DNA, the CDR3 is TGCAGTGCCCCGCGGGGGGACATTCAGTACTTC.

The table lists this clone with a count of one. V usage is TRBV2 and J usage is TRBJ2-7, with 7 bases that match TRBD2. This CDR3 comprises 16 residues. J gave up 3 bases and V 4 bases, and 12 bases lay outside the gene matches. CDR1 and CDR2 from the germline V gene are SNHLY and FYNNEI. DNA for the CDR3: TGTGCCAGCAGTGCCTGGGAGGGCGGGAAGGACTACGAGCAGTACTTC. Residues: CASSAWEGGKDYEQYF.

This CDR3 reads CASGLAGSSTDTQYF. The CDR3 nucleotides are TGTGCCAGTGGACTAGCGGGATCTAGCACAGATACGCAGTATTTT. The chain uses TRBV6-1 and TRBJ2-3; 12 bases line up with TRBD2. The CDR3 runs to 15 residues. J was trimmed by 0 bases and V by 9 bases; bases with no gene match: 4. CDR1 and CDR2 (germline): MNHNS, SASEGT.

This clone appeared a single time. The J gene is TRBJ2-1, the V gene TRBV4-3, with D unclear. Trimming left V 0 bases short and J 7 bases short, with 7 bases between. Germline V gives CDR1 LGHNA, CDR2 YSLEER. There are 13 residues in the CDR3. The CDR3 nucleotides are TGCGCCAGCAGCCAAGAAGTTCTAAATGAGCAGTTCTTC. It yields the protein CASSQEVLNEQFF.

The J gene is TRBJ2-5, the V gene TRBV7-6, with TRBD2 matching over 8 bases. The CDR3 is 16 residues long. V shed 0 bases, J shed 5 bases, and the junction held 8 bases outside the gene matches. From germline, CDR1 is SGHVS and CDR2 FNYEAQ. The CDR3 DNA follows: TGTGCCAGCAGCTTAGCAGTCGGGAGGGCCGATGAGACCCAGTACTTC. Protein: CASSLAVGRADETQYF.

This chain connects TRBV4-1 to TRBJ2-1; 11 bases are a match to TRBD1. V was clipped by 0 bases and J by 6 bases; unmatched bases: 10. The germline CDR1 and CDR2 sequences are MGHRA and YSYEKL. The CDR3 totals 18 residues. CDR3 loop: CASSQERPLGTGGNEQFF. The CDR3 DNA reads as TGCGCCAGCAGCCAAGAGCGCCCTTTGGGGACAGGGGGCAATGAGCAGTTCTTC.

V usage is TRBV7-2 and J usage is TRBJ2-5; 9 bases align to TRBD1. CDR1 is SGHTA and CDR2 is FQGNSA in the germline V gene. The V and J ends lost 1 base and 4 bases, in that order; junction bases with no gene match: 7. CDR3 length equals 16 residues. CDR3 region: CASSLGLGQGRETQYF. DNA of the CDR3: TGTGCCAGCAGCTTAGGGCTGGGACAGGGTAGAGAGACCCAGTACTTC.

This clone was observed a single time. The chain recombines TRBV28 with TRBJ2-7; D might be TRBD2 (5 bases). Germline CDR1 reads MDHEN; CDR2 reads SYDVKM. The CDR3 is 17 amino acids. V was shortened by 2 bases and J by 2 bases, with 19 bases between the two germline ends. CDR3 amino acids: CASSLIRGSSYPYEQYF. CDR3 in DNA: TGTGCCAGCAGTTTAATACGGGGTTCCTCTTACCCCTACGAGCAGTACTTC.

V gene TRBV11-2 combines with J gene TRBJ2-7; weak D call: TRBD2 (6 bases). This CDR3 has 15 amino acids. Trimming took off 1 base at V and 0 bases at J, with 10 bases between the two ends. CDR1 and CDR2 (germline): SGHAT, FQNNGV. The chain's CDR3 is CASSLARGSSYEQYF. The CDR3 bases are TGTGCCAGCAGCTTAGCGCGGGGATCCTCCTACGAGCAGTACTTC.